This T cell receptor (beta chain) appears in the sequencing data of a study of blood T cell repertoires in COVID-19. Original handling: From reference gene primer amplification, estimates of nucleated cell counts were derived. TCRdb keeps only in-frame clones here, not all; method: immunoSEQ multiplex PCR. V, J and clone size derive from that table, while D and trimming were established from the DNA sequence. The sample holds roughly 380,000 clones; about nine tenths are singletons and the top ten take around 4%. The germline V gene encodes CDR1 GTSNPN and CDR2 SVGIG (reference sequence). CDR3 length: 15 residues. The V and J ends lost 2 bases and 0 bases, in that order; junction bases with no gene match: 5.

This chain uses TRBV30 with TRBJ2-3; 7 bases match TRBD1. Input material: peripheral blood. The TCR comes from an older woman with COVID-19, enrolled during active disease. The CDR3 DNA is TGTGCCTGGAGTTCGACAGGGAGTAGCACAGATACGCAGTATTTT. It is translated as CAWSSTGSSTDTQYF.